Described below is a single T cell receptor (beta chain) sequence and its context. This specimen comes from a study of blood T cell repertoires in COVID-19. Across the study: Specimens from acute and convalescent COVID-19 originated in the United States, Italy and Spain. PBMCs, B-cell-depleted T cells, or T cells provided the cDNA or gDNA that made up the material.

This CDR3 has 17 residues. Per the germline V gene, CDR1 is SNHLY and CDR2 is FYNNEI. V trimming: 4 bases; J trimming: 9 bases; junction bases outside the gene matches: 19. Those enrolled in Seattle joined during active infection and were followed longitudinally afterward. TCRdb's table, derived via immunoSEQ multiplex PCR, lists solely in-frame clones and lacks some. The table records more than 350,000 clones, around 89% of them present only once. This sequence was found in a woman aged 25 to 39 with COVID-19, enrolled during active disease. The V and J genes are TRBV2 and TRBJ1-1; 8 bases agree with TRBD1. Material for sequencing was peripheral blood. The CDR3 loop reads CASSGIRDRQPYTQAFF. The CDR3 bases are TGTGCCAGCAGTGGGATCCGGGACAGGCAACCCTACACCCAAGCTTTCTTT.